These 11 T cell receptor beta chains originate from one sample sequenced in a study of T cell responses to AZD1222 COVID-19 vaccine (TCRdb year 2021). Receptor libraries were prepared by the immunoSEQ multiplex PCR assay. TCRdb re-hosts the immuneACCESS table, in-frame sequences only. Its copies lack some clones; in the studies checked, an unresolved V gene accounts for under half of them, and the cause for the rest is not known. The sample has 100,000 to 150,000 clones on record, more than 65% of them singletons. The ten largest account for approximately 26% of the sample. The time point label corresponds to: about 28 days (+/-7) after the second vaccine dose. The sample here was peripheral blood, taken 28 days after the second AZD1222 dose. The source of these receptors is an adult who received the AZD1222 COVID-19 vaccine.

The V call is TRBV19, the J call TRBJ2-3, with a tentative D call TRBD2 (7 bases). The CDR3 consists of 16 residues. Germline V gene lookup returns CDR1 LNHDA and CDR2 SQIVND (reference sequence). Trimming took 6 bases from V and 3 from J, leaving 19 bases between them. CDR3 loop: CASSQWGRGGTDTQYF. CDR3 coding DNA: TGTGCCAGTAGCCAGTGGGGGCGCGGGGGAACAGATACGCAGTATTTT.

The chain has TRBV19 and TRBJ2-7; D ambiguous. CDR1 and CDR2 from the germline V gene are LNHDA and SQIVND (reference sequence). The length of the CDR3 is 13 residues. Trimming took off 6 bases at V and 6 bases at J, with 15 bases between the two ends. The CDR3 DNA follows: TGTGCCAGTAGCCCTAGGTTCAAGGGCGAGCAGTACTTC. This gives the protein CASSPRFKGEQYF.

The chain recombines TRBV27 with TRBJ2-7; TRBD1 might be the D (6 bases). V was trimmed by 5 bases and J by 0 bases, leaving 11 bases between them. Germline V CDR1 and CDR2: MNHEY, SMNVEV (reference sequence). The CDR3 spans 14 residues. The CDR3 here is CASSPRTVSYEQYF. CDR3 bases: TGTGCCAGCAGTCCTAGGACAGTCTCCTACGAGCAGTACTTC.

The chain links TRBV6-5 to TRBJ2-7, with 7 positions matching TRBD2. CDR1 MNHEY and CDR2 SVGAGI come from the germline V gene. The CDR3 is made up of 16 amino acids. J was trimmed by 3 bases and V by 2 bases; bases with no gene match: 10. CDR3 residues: CASSYGVTGGVYEQYF. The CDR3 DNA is TGTGCCAGCAGTTACGGGGTCACGGGGGGTGTCTACGAGCAGTACTTC.

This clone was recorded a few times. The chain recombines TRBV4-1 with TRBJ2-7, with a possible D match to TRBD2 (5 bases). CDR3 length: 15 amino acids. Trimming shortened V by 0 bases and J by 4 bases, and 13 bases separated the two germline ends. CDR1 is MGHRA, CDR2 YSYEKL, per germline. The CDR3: CASSQEAGVRYEQYF. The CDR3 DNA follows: TGCGCCAGCAGCCAAGAGGCCGGGGTTCGGTACGAGCAGTACTTC.

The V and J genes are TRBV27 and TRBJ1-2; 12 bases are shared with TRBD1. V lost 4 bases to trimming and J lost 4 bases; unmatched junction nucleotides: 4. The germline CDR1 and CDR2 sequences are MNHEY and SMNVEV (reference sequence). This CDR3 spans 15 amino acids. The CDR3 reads CASSSGTGGFYGYTF. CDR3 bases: TGTGCCAGCAGTTCTGGGACAGGGGGCTTCTATGGCTACACCTTC.

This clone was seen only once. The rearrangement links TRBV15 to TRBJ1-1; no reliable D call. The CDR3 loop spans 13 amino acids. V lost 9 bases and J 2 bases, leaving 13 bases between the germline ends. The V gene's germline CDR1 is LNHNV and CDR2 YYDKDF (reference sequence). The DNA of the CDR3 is TGTGCCACGGCCTGGGGAGTCAACACTGAAGCTTTCTTT. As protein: CATAWGVNTEAFF. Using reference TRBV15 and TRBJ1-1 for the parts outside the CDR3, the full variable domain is DAMVIQNPRYQVTQFGKPVTLSCSQTLNHNVMYWYQQKSSQAPKLLFHYYDKDFNNEADTPDNFQSRRPNTSFCFLDIRSPGLGDTAMYLCATAWGVNTEAFFGQGTRLTVV.

This CDR3 is CASSDQGWNEKLFF. The CDR3 DNA reads as TGCGCCAGCAGCGACCAGGGGTGGAATGAAAAACTGTTTTTT. V and J are TRBV5-1 and TRBJ1-4, with D maybe TRBD1 (6 bases). Per germline, CDR1 SGHRS and CDR2 YFSETQ. The CDR3 is 14 amino acids. Deletions cut 4 bases from V and 5 bases from J, with 12 bases between.

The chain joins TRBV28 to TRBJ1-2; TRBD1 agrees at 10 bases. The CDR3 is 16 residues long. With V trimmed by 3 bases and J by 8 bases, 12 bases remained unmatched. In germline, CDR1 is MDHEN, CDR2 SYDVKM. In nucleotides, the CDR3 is TGTGCCAGCAGTTTCCGCCTGAGACAGGGGGCTTGGGGCTACACCTTC. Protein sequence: CASSFRLRQGAWGYTF.

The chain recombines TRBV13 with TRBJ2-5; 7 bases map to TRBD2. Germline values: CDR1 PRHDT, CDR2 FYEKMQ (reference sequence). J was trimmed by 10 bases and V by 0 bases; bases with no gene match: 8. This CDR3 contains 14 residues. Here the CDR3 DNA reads TGTGCCAGCAGCTTAGGACGGGGGGTGAATGTCCAGTACTTC. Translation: CASSLGRGVNVQYF.

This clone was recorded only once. CDR3 sequence: CASSYLAGDTEAFF. CDR3 sequence (DNA): TGTGCCAGCAGTTATTTAGCCGGGGATACTGAAGCTTTCTTT. This chain links TRBV6-2 or TRBV6-3 with TRBJ1-1; D remains ambiguous. This CDR3 is 14 amino acids long. V gave up 3 bases and J gave up 5 bases, with 13 bases separating them. In germline, CDR1 is MNHEY, CDR2 SVGEGT.